These 2 T cell receptor beta chains came from one sample sequenced in a study of shared clonotypes between healthy human individuals. Profiling relied on immunoSEQ multiplex PCR, and the TCRdb table lists in-frame clones only, not all of them. The data hold about 2.1 million clones, with around 93% observed a single time. Positive CCR7 selection of CD45RO-negative cells yielded the naive CD8 cells, and terminally differentiated effector memory CD45RA+ cells were excluded. Specimen: naive CD8+ T cells from PBMCs. The receptors shown here come from a man aged 18 to 30 in good health. Some clones in this sample may be carry-over from other donors' samples.

As regards this clone: In the same sample, other DNA sequences code for this CDR3. The V and J genes are TRBV10-3 and TRBJ2-7; unclear D gene. Germline V gene lookup returns CDR1 ENHRY and CDR2 SYGVKD. This CDR3 is 12 amino acids long. V shed 4 bases and J shed 1 base, with 5 bases lying between them. The CDR3 bases are TGTGCCATCAGTGGAGGTTCCTACGAGCAGTACTTC. Amino acids: CAISGGSYEQYF.

With regard to this clone: In the same sample, other DNA sequences code for this CDR3. The V call is TRBV27, the J call TRBJ2-7; no reliable D call. CDR1 is MNHEY, CDR2 SMNVEV, per germline (reference sequence). The CDR3 totals 13 residues. V dropped 2 bases and J dropped 4 bases, with 9 bases sitting between them. The CDR3 protein is CASSLRVGYEQYF. In DNA, the CDR3 is TGTGCCAGCAGTTTAAGGGTGGGTTACGAGCAGTACTTC.